The clone carrying this T cell receptor (beta chain) was found many times. Its antigen is not identified. The data stem from a study of early T cells in non-severe SARS-CoV-2 infection. Regarding the study as a whole: VDJdb matches were skewed toward anti-spike CD8 T cell responses.

Unique molecular identifiers were attached to individual cDNA molecules. TCRdb analysed the 5' RACE reads with MiXCR anew, one entry per CDR3 protein. The data show 85,000 to 100,000 distinct CDR3 sequences, with approximately 11% seen just once and around 4.7% held by the top ten. Germline assignment: CDR1 SGDLS and CDR2 YYNGEE. V dropped 3 bases and J dropped 0 bases, with 13 bases sitting between them. CDR3 length equals 15 residues. This specimen was whole blood, taken at baseline. The clonotype originates from an adult who was a healthcare worker with PCR-confirmed SARS-CoV-2 infection or an uninfected control (not recorded which). The gene calls are TRBV9 and TRBJ2-7; a weak D match, TRBD2 (6 bases). The DNA of the CDR3 is TGTGCCAGCAGCGGGAGGGACTTGAACTCCTACGAGCAGTACTTC. Protein sequence: CASSGRDLNSYEQYF.